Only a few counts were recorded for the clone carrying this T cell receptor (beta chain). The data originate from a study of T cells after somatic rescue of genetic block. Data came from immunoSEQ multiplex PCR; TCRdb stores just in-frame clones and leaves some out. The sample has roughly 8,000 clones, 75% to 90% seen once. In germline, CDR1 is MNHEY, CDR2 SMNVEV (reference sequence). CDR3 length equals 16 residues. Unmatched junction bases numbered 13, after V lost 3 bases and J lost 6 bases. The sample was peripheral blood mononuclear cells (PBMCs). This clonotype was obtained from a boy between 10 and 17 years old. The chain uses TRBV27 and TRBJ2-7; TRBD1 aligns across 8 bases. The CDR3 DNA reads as TGTGCCAGCAGTTTTGCGGCAGGGGGCTTCGGGGCCGAGCAGTACTTC. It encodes CASSFAAGGFGAEQYF.